This T cell receptor (beta chain) was captured in a study of shared clonotypes between healthy human individuals. Study-level background: The study enrolled a couple of women and a few men aged 18 to 49. Per-donor plates numbered three CD4 naive, three CD4 memory, two CD8 naive and one CD8 memory. Study-level findings and limits: Only a few donors were included, so the genetic and exposure-history diversity represented was limited. Clonotypes shared by all four sorted-subset donors had higher generation probabilities than non-shared clonotypes.

CD8 cells classed as naive were CD45RO-negative and positively selected for CCR7, excluding terminally differentiated effector memory CD45RA+ cells. The V gene's germline CDR1 is MNHEY and CDR2 SMNVEV (reference sequence). V shed 9 bases, J shed 5 bases, and the junction held 14 bases outside the gene matches. The length of the CDR3 is 16 residues. Of note for this clone: As yet, its antigen is unknown.

Profiling relied on immunoSEQ multiplex PCR, and the TCRdb table lists in-frame clones only, not all of them. The sample includes approximately 2,000,000 clones, roughly 93% seen only once; the top ten take around 1.7%. This TCR derives from a man in his late teens or twenties in good health. Some clones in this sample may be carry-over from other donors' samples. Input material: naive CD8+ T cells from PBMCs. The chain couples TRBV27 to TRBJ2-3; 10 bases match TRBD2. The CDR3 nucleotides are TGTGCCAGTGGGGGAGCGCTAGCGGGAGAGGGAGATACGCAGTATTTT. Its translation is CASGGALAGEGDTQYF.